This entry lists 8 T cell receptor beta chains sequenced from one sample in a study of immune evolution from preneoplasia to lung adenocarcinoma. TCRdb's copy holds only in-frame clones and misses some; the assay was immunoSEQ multiplex PCR. The data contain tens of thousands of clones, under 80% of them seen just once; the ten biggest clones take up around 5.1%. Sequenced material: FFPE invasive lung adenocarcinoma tissue. The receptors stem from a person between 55 and 70 years old with lung adenocarcinoma.

V and J are TRBV29-1 and TRBJ2-6; weak D call: TRBD1 (5 bases). The CDR3 is made up of 13 amino acids. V was trimmed by 4 bases and J by 1 base, leaving 5 bases between them. Germline V CDR1 and CDR2: SQVTM, ANQGSEA. This chain's CDR3 is CSVGQSGANVLTF. The CDR3 bases are TGCAGCGTTGGACAGTCTGGGGCCAACGTCCTGACTTTC.

CDR3 protein: CASSLGSHSREQYF. The CDR3 region has the DNA TGCGCCAGCAGCTTGGGGAGCCATAGTAGGGAGCAGTACTTC. The chain couples TRBV5-1 to TRBJ2-7; D unresolved. There are 14 residues in the CDR3. Per germline, CDR1 SGHRS and CDR2 YFSETQ. Trimming stripped 0 bases from V and 7 bases from J, with 14 bases between.

The chain employs TRBV12-5 and TRBJ1-1; 9 bases match TRBD1. Germline assignment: CDR1 LGHNT and CDR2 FRNRAP. V trimming: 1 base; J trimming: 2 bases; junction bases outside the gene matches: 2. The CDR3 consists of 15 residues. CDR3 DNA: TGTGCTAGTGGTTTGGGGACAGGGGCCAACACTGAAGCTTTCTTT. This sequence encodes CASGLGTGANTEAFF.

The chain has TRBV4-2 and TRBJ2-3, with a weak D call TRBD2 (6 bases). There are 16 residues in the CDR3. V dropped 1 base and J dropped 3 bases, with 14 bases sitting between them. Germline values: CDR1 LGHNA, CDR2 YNFKEQ. The CDR3 sequence is CASSQGLRDLTDTQYF. As DNA, the CDR3 is TGTGCCAGCAGCCAAGGATTGCGGGATTTGACAGATACGCAGTATTTT.

This chain links TRBV21-1 with TRBJ1-5. TRBV21-1 is given as a pseudogene. The CDR3 contains 16 residues. The CDR3 DNA follows: TGTGCCAGCAGCAAAGCCGGGGGGCGCAGCAATCAGCCCCAGCATTTT. Translating gives CASSKAGGRSNQPQHF.

This clone showed up just once. V and J are TRBV6-1 and TRBJ2-6, with D perhaps matching TRBD2 (5 bases). There are 15 residues in the CDR3. Germline V gene sequence: CDR1 MNHNS, CDR2 SASEGT. V was cut by 7 bases and J by 2 bases, with 12 bases left in between. The CDR3 reads CASTIEEAGANVLTF. CDR3 DNA sequence: TGTGCCAGCACCATAGAGGAGGCTGGGGCCAACGTCCTGACTTTC.

The rearrangement links TRBV7-8 to TRBJ2-1; the D call may be TRBD1 or TRBD2 (7 bases each). CDR1 is SGHVS and CDR2 is FQNEAQ in the germline V gene. The CDR3 runs 17 residues. With 4 bases removed from V and 0 bases from J, the gap between germline ends came to 16 bases. CDR3 sequence (DNA): TGTGCCAGCAGCTCCAGGGGGGGGGTTTACTCCTACAATGAGCAGTTCTTC. Its protein is CASSSRGGVYSYNEQFF.

The chain links TRBV30 to TRBJ1-1, with D perhaps TRBD1 (6 bases). Germline CDR1 and CDR2: GTSNPN and SVGIG (reference sequence). This CDR3 is built from 13 residues. V dropped 4 bases and J dropped 1 base, with 10 bases sitting between them. The CDR3 nucleotides read TGTGCCTGGAACAGGGAGGGGAACACTGAAGCTTTCTTT. Protein product: CAWNREGNTEAFF. Combining the CDR3 with reference TRBV30 and TRBJ1-1 gives the whole variable domain SQTIHQWPATLVQPVGSPLSLECTVEGTSNPNLYWYRQAAGRGLQLLFYSVGIGQISSEVPQNLSASRPQDRQFILSSKKLLLSDSGFYLCAWNREGNTEAFFGQGTRLTVV.